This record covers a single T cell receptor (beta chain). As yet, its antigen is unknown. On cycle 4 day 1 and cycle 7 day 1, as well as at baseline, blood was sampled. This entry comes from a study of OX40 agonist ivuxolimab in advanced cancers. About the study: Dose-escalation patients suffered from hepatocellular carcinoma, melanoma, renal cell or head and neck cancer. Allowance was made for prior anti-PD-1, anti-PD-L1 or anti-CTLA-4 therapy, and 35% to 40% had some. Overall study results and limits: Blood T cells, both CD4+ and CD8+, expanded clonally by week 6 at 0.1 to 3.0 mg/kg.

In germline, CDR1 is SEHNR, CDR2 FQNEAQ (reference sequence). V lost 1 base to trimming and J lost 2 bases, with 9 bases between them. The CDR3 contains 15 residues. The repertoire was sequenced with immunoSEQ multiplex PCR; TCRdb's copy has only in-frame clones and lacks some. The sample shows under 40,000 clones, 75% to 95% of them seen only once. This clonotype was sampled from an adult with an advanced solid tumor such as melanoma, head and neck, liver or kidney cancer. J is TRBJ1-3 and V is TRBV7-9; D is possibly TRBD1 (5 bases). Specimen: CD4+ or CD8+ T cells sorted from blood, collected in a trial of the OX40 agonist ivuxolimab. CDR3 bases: TGTGCCAGCAGCTTAGAGGGGAGGCCTGGAAACACCATATATTTT. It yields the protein CASSLEGRPGNTIYF.